This T cell receptor (beta chain) was observed in a study of blood T cell repertoires in COVID-19. Those enrolled in Seattle joined during active infection and were followed longitudinally afterward. The ends lost 0 bases at V and 7 bases at J; junction bases unmatched: 8. There are 15 residues in the CDR3. The V gene's germline CDR1 is LNHNV and CDR2 YYDKDF (reference sequence). Method: immunoSEQ multiplex PCR; TCRdb's copy keeps in-frame clones and lacks some. This table has some 230,000 clones, around 87% appearing once. The sequence came from a woman aged 50 to 60 with COVID-19, enrolled during active disease. Sequences were obtained from peripheral blood. The chain uses TRBV15 and TRBJ1-2; 7 bases match TRBD1. The CDR3 region has the DNA TGTGCCACCAGCAGAGATCTGGAGGGGGCGCGTGGCTACACCTTC. It is translated as CATSRDLEGARGYTF.